This T cell receptor (beta chain) was identified in a study of CD8 T cells in Susac syndrome. Reverse transcription of roughly 0.45 to 1 ug RNA was carried out with random hexamers. Amplification of TCR beta CDR3 used immunoSEQ multiplex PCR across 54 Vbeta and 13 Jbeta. TCRdb passed the immunoSEQ multiplex PCR reads through MiXCR, listing each CDR3 protein once. The sample contains about 110,000 distinct CDR3 sequences, around 95% of which appear only once. This CDR3 is built from 17 residues. V shed 0 bases and J shed 7 bases, with 18 bases lying between them. From germline, CDR1 is MGHRA and CDR2 YSYEKL. TEMRA cells were FACS-enriched and CD8+ and CD4+ T cells negatively isolated.

This chain connects TRBV4-1 to TRBJ2-2; D uncertain. Sequenced material: CD4+ T cells from PBMCs. The sequence was collected from a human donor in good health. The CDR3 is CASSQDARRQIDGELFF. As DNA, the CDR3 is TGCGCCAGCAGCCAAGATGCGAGACGGCAAATCGACGGGGAGCTGTTTTTT.